The clone carrying this T cell receptor (beta chain) appeared many times. What it binds is unknown. V gave up 1 base and J gave up 1 base, with 14 bases separating them. CDR1 and CDR2 (germline): LGHNA, YSLEER. CDR3 length: 16 residues. The data originate from a study of T cells after yellow fever vaccination. Overall study findings and caveats: There was a small share of clonotypes that showed up in both the CD4 and CD8 compartments. Post-booster reappearance was seen for most primary-vaccination clones (just under 97% CD4, around 88% CD8).

They built TCR cDNA with 5'RACE template switching, a step that put in a universal primer site and UMIs. TCRdb reprocessed the 5' RACE reads via MiXCR and lists one record per CDR3 protein. Of 300,000 to 400,000 distinct CDR3 sequences in the sample, approximately 12% were seen once. The material sequenced was CD4+ T cells sorted from PBMCs, taken 15 days after the yellow fever booster vaccination. The rearrangement links TRBV4-3 to TRBJ2-7, with D unresolved. This TCR was sampled from a man aged 18 to 30 who received the YFV17D yellow fever vaccine. CDR3 DNA sequence: TGCGCCAGCAGCCAAGGGGTAGGCAAGACATCCTACGAGCAGTACTTC. It translates to CASSQGVGKTSYEQYF.